These 17 T cell receptor beta chains were all obtained from the same sample, sequenced in a study of shared clonotypes between healthy human individuals. The method was immunoSEQ multiplex PCR; TCRdb's version includes in-frame clones alone and lacks a portion of them. The sample lists roughly 2.5 million clones; around nine tenths were seen once. The sequenced sample was naive CD4+ T cells sorted from blood. Sample subset: CD45RA+ positively selected. These receptor sequences come from a man aged 18-30 years in good health.

The chain links TRBV5-5 to TRBJ1-1, with a possible D match to TRBD1 (5 bases). Trimming shortened V by 0 bases and J by 0 bases, and 15 bases separated the two germline ends. The length of the CDR3 is 17 residues. Germline loops: CDR1 SGHKS, CDR2 YYEKEE (reference sequence). The CDR3: CASSLVTGSGVNTEAFF. In DNA form, the CDR3 reads TGTGCCAGCAGCTTGGTTACAGGCTCTGGGGTGAACACTGAAGCTTTCTTT.

The chain's CDR3 is CASSLEGIETQYF. In DNA form, the CDR3 reads TGCGCCAGCAGCTTGGAGGGGATAGAGACCCAGTACTTC. The J gene is TRBJ2-5, the V gene TRBV5-1, with TRBD1 as a possible D gene (5 bases). Germline V gene sequence: CDR1 SGHRS, CDR2 YFSETQ. CDR3 size: 13 residues. V gave up 0 bases and J gave up 4 bases, with 7 bases separating them.

This clone has more than one count but fewer than ten. The chain joins TRBV4-1 to TRBJ1-6, with no clear D. The germline CDR1 and CDR2 sequences are MGHRA and YSYEKL. Trimming removed 1 base at V and 8 bases at J, with 12 bases between. This CDR3 comprises 15 residues. DNA of the CDR3: TGCGCCAGCAGCCAAGGACCGCGCGACGATTCACCCCTCCACTTT. As protein: CASSQGPRDDSPLHF.

The gene calls are TRBV5-1 and TRBJ2-1; TRBD1 matches 8 bases. CDR1 SGHRS and CDR2 YFSETQ come from the germline V gene. CDR3 length: 12 residues. The ends lost 3 bases at V and 15 bases at J; junction bases unmatched: 8. In DNA form, the CDR3 reads TGCGCCAGCAGCTCGGTCGGGACAGGAGGGTTCTTC. Its translation is CASSSVGTGGFF.

A remark on this clone: The junction departs from the called germline gene at one end, perhaps through a read error. The identical CDR3 is also encoded by other nucleotide sequences in the sample. V is TRBV7-7 and J is TRBJ2-5; TRBD2 matches 14 bases. Germline V lookup: CDR1 SSHAT, CDR2 FNYEAQ (reference sequence). The CDR3 is made up of 16 amino acids. The chain's CDR3 is CASSLGLAGGQETQYF. The CDR3 nucleotides are TGTGCTAGCAGCCTCGGACTAGCGGGGGGTCAAGAGACCCAGTACTTC. The full variable domain, in which reference TRBV7-7 and TRBJ2-5 provide the parts outside the CDR3, is GAGVSQSPRYKVTKRGQDVTLRCDPISSHATLYWYQQALGQGPEFLTYFNYEAQPDKSGLPSDRFSAERPEGSISTLTIQRTEQRDSAMYRCASSLGLAGGQETQYFGPGTRLLVL.

This clone was picked up a small number of times. Other DNA sequences in this specimen translate into the identical CDR3. This chain uses TRBV7-3 with TRBJ2-1; possible D gene TRBD1, 6 bases. Trimming shortened V by 5 bases and J by 4 bases, and 9 bases separated the two germline ends. Per the germline V gene, CDR1 is SGHTA and CDR2 is FQGTGA. The CDR3 is 13 residues long. CDR3 residues: CASSITGYNEQFF. The CDR3 bases are TGTGCCAGCAGCATCACAGGGTACAATGAGCAGTTCTTC.

Only one count was recorded for this clone. V usage is TRBV7-2 and J usage is TRBJ2-2, with D possibly called TRBD1 or TRBD2 (6 bases each). The V and J ends lost 4 bases and 5 bases respectively, with 17 bases between them. The CDR3 is made up of 16 amino acids. Germline loops: CDR1 SGHTA, CDR2 FQGNSA. The CDR3 is CASSSRGTLPTGELFF. The CDR3 bases are TGTGCCAGCAGCTCCCGGGGGACACTACCGACCGGGGAGCTGTTTTTT.

The CDR3 sequence is CASSLQTSSTDTQYF. CDR3 sequence (DNA): TGCGCCAGCAGCTTGCAAACCTCTAGCACAGATACGCAGTATTTT. J is TRBJ2-3 and V is TRBV5-1, with D unclear. CDR3 size: 15 residues. V lost 1 base and J lost 0, with 9 bases in between. Germline V gene lookup returns CDR1 SGHRS and CDR2 YFSETQ.

The chain is built from TRBV5-1 and TRBJ2-1; TRBD2 is a possible D gene (5 bases). The CDR3 loop spans 14 amino acids. From germline, CDR1 is SGHRS and CDR2 YFSETQ. The germline V and J ends were trimmed by 4 bases and 0 bases, with 8 bases remaining between them. The CDR3 sequence is CASSPAASYNEQFF. DNA of the CDR3: TGCGCCAGCAGCCCAGCGGCCTCCTACAATGAGCAGTTCTTC.

This clone was counted a few times. The chain carries TRBV5-1 and TRBJ2-7; TRBD1 aligns across 9 bases. The ends lost 0 bases at V and 7 bases at J; junction bases unmatched: 8. Germline assignment: CDR1 SGHRS and CDR2 YFSETQ. The CDR3 contains 15 residues. In DNA, the CDR3 is TGCGCCAGCAGCTTGGACGGGACAGGGCCGTTAGAGCAGTACTTC. Translated: CASSLDGTGPLEQYF.

V usage is TRBV6-1 and J usage is TRBJ2-5, with D perhaps matching TRBD1 (6 bases). CDR1 MNHNS and CDR2 SASEGT come from the germline V gene. Deletions cut 8 bases from V and 4 bases from J, with 20 bases between. The CDR3 sequence is 15 residues long. In DNA form, the CDR3 reads TGTGCCAGCTCCCGTCCGAGGGGGTCTTCAGAGACCCAGTACTTC. It encodes CASSRPRGSSETQYF.

This chain uses TRBV5-4 with TRBJ2-7; 7 nucleotides align to TRBD1. This CDR3 has 15 residues. The V and J ends lost 4 bases and 2 bases, in that order; junction bases with no gene match: 9. Germline CDR1 SGHNT, CDR2 YYREEE (reference sequence). CDR3 region: CASSLVVGQTYEQYF. CDR3 bases: TGTGCCAGCAGCCTAGTCGTGGGACAGACCTACGAGCAGTACTTC.

The chain has TRBV28 and TRBJ2-5, with D perhaps matching TRBD2 (6 bases). Germline loops: CDR1 MDHEN, CDR2 SYDVKM. The V end lost 6 bases, the J end lost 4 bases, and 15 bases lay between the germline ends. This CDR3 comprises 14 residues. The CDR3, as DNA: TGTGCCAGCAGCCCGAGAACCGGGGGAGAGACCCAGTACTTC. As protein: CASSPRTGGETQYF.

The V call is TRBV30, the J call TRBJ1-2, with 7 bases aligning to TRBD1. The CDR3 is 13 residues long. The germline CDR1 and CDR2 sequences are GTSNPN and SVGIG (reference sequence). V was clipped by 2 bases and J by 3 bases; unmatched bases: 3. The CDR3 nucleotides are TGTGCCTGGAGTCCCGGGACAGACTATGGCTACACCTTC. It translates to CAWSPGTDYGYTF.

The CDR3 is CATSRDRTANEQYF. The CDR3 DNA sequence: TGTGCCACCAGCAGAGATAGGACAGCCAACGAGCAGTACTTC. The rearrangement joins TRBV15 to TRBJ2-7, with D perhaps TRBD1 (6 bases). The germline V gene has CDR1 LNHNV and CDR2 YYDKDF (reference sequence). This CDR3 region has 14 residues. Trimming took 0 bases from V and 5 from J, leaving 11 bases between them.

This chain joins TRBV5-1 and TRBJ2-7, with 7 nucleotides matching TRBD2. J gave up 8 bases and V 3 bases, and 14 bases lay outside the gene matches. The germline CDR1 and CDR2 sequences are SGHRS and YFSETQ. The CDR3 consists of 15 residues. DNA for the CDR3: TGCGCCAGCAGCTGGGAGGGCAGGACGATTAGCAAGCAGTACTTC. Amino acid sequence: CASSWEGRTISKQYF. The full variable domain, in which reference TRBV5-1 and TRBJ2-7 provide the parts outside the CDR3, is KAGVTQTPRYLIKTRGQQVTLSCSPISGHRSVSWYQQTPGQGLQFLFEYFSETQRNKGNFPGRFSGRQFSNSRSEMNVSTLELGDSALYLCASSWEGRTISKQYFGPGTRLTVT.

With respect to this clone: One end of the junction does not line up with germline, which may come from a read error. This sequence joins TRBV5-1 and TRBJ2-2; TRBD1 is a possible D gene (5 bases). The CDR3 is 14 amino acids. Germline V CDR1 and CDR2: SGHRS, YFSETQ. The CDR3 region has the DNA TGCGCCAGCAGCGAGACAGTCAACAACGGGGAGCTGTTTTTT. This sequence encodes CASSETVNNGELFF.